This TCR beta chain was recovered during a study of PD-L1 blockade in urothelial cancer. About the study: Administration of atezolizumab to patients began at some point between 2013 and 2015, at 1,200 mg intravenously every 3 weeks.

The repertoire was sequenced with immunoSEQ multiplex PCR; TCRdb's copy has only in-frame clones and lacks some. This sample carries tens of thousands of clones, about four fifths of them seen once, and the ten largest clones take 8% to 10%. Trimming cost V 1 base and J 5 bases, with 19 bases left between them. CDR1 and CDR2 from the germline V gene are SGHTA and FQGNSA. This CDR3 comprises 17 residues. The genes are TRBV7-2 and TRBJ2-3; D may be TRBD2 (7 bases). This TCR was recovered from a man in his 70s with urothelial cancer. The sample here was PBMCs, taken around atezolizumab (anti-PD-L1) treatment. CDR3 loop: CASSLVGFGEGGDTQYF. CDR3 DNA: TGTGCCAGCAGCTTAGTCGGCTTCGGGGAGGGGGGAGATACGCAGTATTTT. The full variable domain, with the rest looked up from reference TRBV7-2 and TRBJ2-3, is GAGVSQSPSNKVTEKGKDVELRCDPISGHTALYWYRQSLGQGLEFLIYFQGNSAPDKSGLPSDRFSAERTGGSVSTLTIQRTQQEDSAVYLCASSLVGFGEGGDTQYFGPGTRLTVL.